This T cell receptor (beta chain) was sequenced during a study of T cell responses to AZD1222 COVID-19 vaccine (dated by TCRdb to the early 2020s). For the study in its entirety: Because spike-specific TCR depth and breadth did not differ between the two schedules, AZD1222 recipients who got a second dose at roughly 4 weeks were pooled with those who got a second dose at roughly 12 weeks. TCR sequencing was performed for more than 230 trial participants, of whom about 200 were given two doses of AZD1222 and some 26 were given two doses of MenACWY control vaccine. Trial participants were enrolled by age into 18-55, 56-69 and 70-plus year subgroups, with roughly 150, 30 and 60 TCR-sequenced participants respectively.

The research as a whole found: Spike-specific TCR breadth and depth rose significantly after two AZD1222 doses compared with day 0 and with MenACWY recipients. Conclusions about previously exposed vaccinees are limited because only a handful of AZD1222 recipients were SARS-CoV-2 seropositive at baseline. Reportedly, close to half of the unique spike-specific TCRs recognized epitopes lying outside the regions that are mutated in the B.1.351 and B.1.1.7 variants. The 56-69-year group was small, and its depth increase did not reach significance, likely because of low power. The vaccine-associated CD4 TCRs covered the entire spike protein, and the dominant responses fell in regions 160-218 and 743-854. No day 14 peak-response samples were available, so repertoires were characterized only after the peak T cell response. Most participants were white British and females outnumbered males, and the authors suggested that clonal diversity may have been underestimated.

Worth noting for this clone: Its target antigen remains unknown. Base-call qualities are not available, and no considerably larger clone is one nucleotide away.

The CDR3 regions of human TCRbeta chains were subjected to immunosequencing. On the study's bioinformatics: TCRs in the repertoires were compared against a reference library of SARS-CoV-2-specific TCRs that had been generated with the MIRA antigen-specificity platform. Breadth was defined as the fraction of unique TCRs that were SARS-CoV-2-associated, and depth was defined as the fraction of total T cells that were SARS-CoV-2-associated. Using the MIRA data, every spike-specific TCR was mapped to the spike region that the TCR reacted to and assigned to either a CD4 or a CD8 class. Log10-transformed breadth and depth values were compared by one-way ANOVA with Sidak's multiple comparisons tests. TCRdb holds this immuneACCESS table with in-frame rearrangements only. Some clones are missing; in checked studies, unresolved V genes explain under half, and the rest has no known cause. V, J and clone size are those of that table, while D and trimming were read from the DNA. The sample profile shows 130,000 to 150,000 clones; just over 90% of them were found once. Under 2% of the sample rests with the top ten.

Reading the label with the study, this specimen's time point is: baseline before first vaccination. Vaccinee samples were obtained from the UK trials COV001 and COV002, which included a single-blind randomized controlled phase 2/3 trial of AZD1222 (ChAdOx1 nCoV-19) in healthy adults. Trial participant PBMC samples were collected at day 0 and day 28 after the second dose for TCRbeta chain sequencing. Germline trimming: 2 bases from V, 5 bases from J; junction bases outside gene matches: 8. Per the germline V gene (reference sequence), LGHDT is the CDR1 and YNNKEL is the CDR2. The CDR3 starts with the cysteine, ends with the phenylalanine, and has 17 residues. CDR3 DNA is the only sequence kept; it has 51 bases, read in frame from the first base.

This clonotype was obtained from an adult in good health. The starting material was peripheral blood, obtained on day 0 of AZD1222 vaccination. This receptor chain uses TRBV3-1 (or the pseudogene TRBV3-2) and TRBJ2-5; TRBD2 agrees with 13 junctional bases. The CDR3 amino acid sequence is: CASSQTRTSGGGETQYF. The nucleotide sequence reads TGTGCCAGCAGCCAAACTCGGACTAGCGGGGGAGGCGAGACCCAGTACTTC.